The rows below give T cell receptor beta chains drawn from one sample of a study of blood T cells in healthy people across ages. TCRdb analysed the 5' RACE reads with MiXCR anew, one entry per CDR3 protein. This table holds over 1,500,000 distinct CDR3 sequences, around 50% found once. Sequencing used blood. The receptors stem from a woman in her thirties or forties in good health. Each CDR3 is given with its conserved first and last residue. A D gene is named only where the DNA matches it firmly. Size values are once, few and many counts, or a class for expanded clones, and some rows have none.

v_gene	j_gene	d_gene	abundance	len	CDR3aa	CDR3nt
TRBV2	TRBJ2-3	-	-	14	CARTRGGYTDTQYF	TGTGCCAGAACGAGAGGGGGATACACAGATACGCAGTATTTT
TRBV27	TRBJ1-2	-	-	15	CASSTLRSGGYGYTF	TGTGCCAGCAGCACCCTCAGGAGCGGAGGGTATGGCTACACCTTC
TRBV25-1	TRBJ2-7	-	-	16	CASRPSGAGGSYEQYF	TGTGCCAGCAGGCCTTCGGGGGCAGGGGGATCCTACGAGCAGTACTTC
TRBV4-3	TRBJ1-2	-	-	13	CASSQLNGDGYTF	TGCGCCAGCAGCCAACTGAACGGCGATGGCTACACCTTC
TRBV4-1	TRBJ2-3	TRBD2	few	19	CASSQDTVAGPWEPDTQYF	TGCGCCAGCAGCCAAGATACGGTAGCGGGACCGTGGGAACCAGATACGCAGTATTTT
TRBV7-8	TRBJ2-1	-	many	15	CASSYGTGSYNEQFF	TGTGCCAGCAGCTATGGGACTGGATCTTACAATGAGCAGTTCTTC
TRBV20-1	TRBJ2-3	-	once	14	CSAKGQGSTDTQYF	TGCAGTGCCAAAGGACAAGGCAGCACAGATACGCAGTATTTT
TRBV7-2	TRBJ2-5	-	few	15	CASSLMKGLQETQYF	TGTGCCAGCAGCTTAATGAAGGGGCTGCAAGAGACCCAGTACTTC
TRBV5-1	TRBJ1-4	TRBD1	few	15	CASSLRTGVNEKLFF	TGTGCCAGCAGTTTACGTACAGGGGTGAATGAAAAACTGTTTTTT
TRBV27	TRBJ2-1	-	-	13	CASSSQKPNEQFF	TGTGCCAGCAGTTCACAAAAACCAAATGAGCAGTTCTTC
TRBV7-2	TRBJ2-1	-	few	15	CASSWGGQALHEQFF	TGTGCCAGCAGCTGGGGGGGCCAAGCTCTCCATGAGCAGTTCTTC
TRBV4-1	TRBJ2-1	-	few	12	CASSQGPLGQFF	TGCGCCAGCAGCCAAGGTCCGTTAGGGCAGTTCTTC
TRBV6-6	TRBJ2-4	-	-	17	CASSYEVPQLAKNIQYF	TGTGCCAGCAGTTACGAGGTCCCCCAACTGGCCAAAAACATTCAGTACTTC
TRBV6-6	TRBJ2-5	-	-	14	CASSEQGEEETQYF	TGTGCCAGCAGTGAGCAGGGAGAAGAAGAGACCCAGTACTTC
TRBV15	TRBJ1-5	-	-	15	CATSGNWGGNQPQHF	TGTGCCACCAGCGGTAACTGGGGTGGCAATCAGCCCCAGCATTTT
TRBV27	TRBJ2-5	TRBD1	once	14	CAGRGTGGVETQYF	TGTGCCGGCAGGGGGACAGGGGGCGTGGAGACCCAGTACTTC
TRBV4-2	TRBJ2-2	-	-	13	CASSRRETGELFF	TGTGCCAGCAGCCGCCGGGAGACCGGGGAGCTGTTTTTT
TRBV20-1	TRBJ2-7	TRBD1	-	15	CSASDRDRGAYEQYF	TGCAGTGCTAGTGACCGGGACAGGGGAGCCTACGAGCAGTACTTC
TRBV6-2/TRBV6-3	TRBJ2-4	TRBD1	many	17	CASSYGRLPGGVDIQYF	TGTGCCAGCAGTTACGGGCGTTTGCCAGGGGGCGTAGACATTCAGTACTTC
TRBV13	TRBJ2-5	TRBD1	-	15	CASSLFRDSQETQYF	TGTGCCAGCAGCTTATTTCGGGACAGCCAAGAGACCCAGTACTTC
TRBV4-1	TRBJ2-1	TRBD2	many	17	CASSRTSGGSSYNEQFF	TGTGCCAGCAGCCGGACTAGCGGGGGGAGCTCCTACAATGAGCAGTTCTTC
TRBV4-3	TRBJ2-1	-	-	15	CASSQEKTPIDEQFF	TGCGCCAGCAGCCAAGAAAAGACCCCAATCGATGAGCAGTTCTTC
TRBV14	TRBJ1-4	-	-	14	CASSQTTGFEKLFF	TGTGCCAGCAGCCAAACAACGGGGTTCGAAAAACTGTTTTTT
TRBV12-3/TRBV12-4	TRBJ2-7	TRBD1	once	15	CASSNSGTGTNEQYF	TGTGCCAGCAGTAACTCCGGGACAGGAACCAACGAGCAGTACTTC
TRBV20-1	TRBJ2-1	TRBD1	-	14	CSARTGGSHNEQFF	TGCAGTGCTAGGACAGGGGGGTCCCACAATGAGCAGTTCTTC
TRBV7-3	TRBJ2-5	TRBD2	few	15	CASSRQSGGEETQYF	TGTGCCAGCAGCCGTCAGAGCGGGGGGGAAGAGACCCAGTACTTC
TRBV7-3	TRBJ2-1	-	few	21	CASSLRVLVRGEKNSYNEQFF	TGTGCCAGCAGCTTAAGGGTATTGGTCAGGGGGGAAAAAAACTCCTACAATGAGCAGTTCTTC
TRBV12-3/TRBV12-4	TRBJ1-1	TRBD1	-	14	CASSFGRGPTEAFF	TGTGCCAGCAGTTTCGGCAGGGGGCCAACTGAAGCTTTCTTT
TRBV20-1	TRBJ2-7	-	-	12	CSARRANYEQYF	TGCAGTGCTAGAAGAGCGAACTACGAGCAGTACTTC
TRBV3-1	TRBJ2-5	TRBD2	-	18	CASSQGKLAGPFQETQYF	TGTGCCAGCAGCCAAGGGAAACTAGCGGGGCCCTTTCAAGAGACCCAGTACTTC
TRBV5-1	TRBJ2-3	-	many	14	CASSLGQATDTQYF	TGTGCCAGCAGTTTGGGGCAGGCCACAGATACGCAGTATTTT
TRBV5-1	TRBJ2-1	TRBD2	-	17	CASSLGLALSPYNEQFF	TGCGCCAGCAGCCTAGGACTAGCGCTTTCTCCGTACAATGAGCAGTTCTTC
TRBV4-3	TRBJ2-7	TRBD2	-	18	CASSQDRTSGGDSYEQYF	TGCGCCAGCAGCCAAGATCGTACCAGCGGGGGGGATTCCTACGAGCAGTACTTC
TRBV27	TRBJ1-2	TRBD1	few	15	CASSSAIQGAHGYTF	TGTGCCAGCAGTTCAGCCATACAGGGGGCGCATGGCTACACCTTC
TRBV6-5	TRBJ2-7	TRBD1	-	15	CASSYNRDRADEQYF	TGTGCCAGCAGTTACAACCGGGACAGGGCGGACGAGCAGTACTTC
TRBV5-1	TRBJ2-1	-	-	13	CASRLGQLNEQFF	TGCGCCAGCAGATTAGGACAGCTCAATGAGCAGTTCTTC
TRBV7-8	TRBJ2-3	-	-	13	CASSVAGADTQYF	TGTGCCAGCAGCGTAGCTGGGGCAGATACGCAGTATTTT
TRBV9	TRBJ2-3	-	-	17	CASSVLDFPSQSNTQYF	TGTGCCAGCAGCGTATTGGACTTCCCCTCCCAGTCTAATACGCAGTATTTT
TRBV28	TRBJ2-7	TRBD1	once	16	CASSGQGASEFYEQYF	TGTGCCAGCAGTGGACAGGGGGCGTCCGAATTCTACGAGCAGTACTTC
TRBV7-9	TRBJ1-1	-	-	12	CASSLVMVEAFF	TGTGCCAGCAGCTTAGTAATGGTTGAAGCTTTCTTT
TRBV7-9	TRBJ2-5	-	-	15	CTSSLSLGAEETQYF	TGTACCAGCAGCTTAAGTCTGGGGGCTGAGGAGACCCAGTACTTC
TRBV6-2/TRBV6-3	TRBJ2-1	TRBD2	-	16	CASSYSRGTRIREQFF	TGTGCCAGCAGTTACTCGAGGGGGACTAGAATCCGTGAGCAGTTCTTC
TRBV7-7	TRBJ2-1	-	few	13	CASSSMDGTEQFF	TGTGCTAGCAGCTCCATGGACGGTACTGAGCAGTTCTTC
TRBV24-1	TRBJ1-5	-	-	17	CATSGGGRQGLYQPQHF	TGTGCCACCAGTGGGGGGGGACGCCAGGGGTTATATCAGCCCCAGCATTTT
TRBV9	TRBJ2-3	TRBD2	once	14	CASSHSGVGDTQYF	TGTGCCAGCAGCCACAGCGGGGTCGGAGATACGCAGTATTTT
TRBV20-1	TRBJ2-3	-	-	15	CSARDQGPTTDTQYF	TGCAGTGCTAGAGATCAGGGGCCCACCACAGATACGCAGTATTTT
TRBV20-1	TRBJ2-5	TRBD2	-	13	CSASGGAIETQYF	TGCAGTGCTAGCGGGGGGGCCATAGAGACCCAGTACTTC
TRBV20-1	TRBJ1-2	-	-	13	CSVPDQGGYGYTF	TGCAGTGTTCCAGACCAGGGAGGCTATGGCTACACCTTC
TRBV5-1	TRBJ2-1	TRBD2	-	14	CASKSSGGANEQFF	TGCGCCAGCAAGAGTAGCGGGGGGGCCAATGAGCAGTTCTTC
TRBV12-3/TRBV12-4	TRBJ1-2	-	-	15	CASSLSGTSNYGYTF	TGTGCCAGCAGTTTATCCGGCACCTCCAACTATGGCTACACCTTC
TRBV5-6	TRBJ2-7	-	-	15	CASSRLGPVHYEQYF	TGTGCCAGCAGCCGCCTGGGTCCGGTCCACTACGAGCAGTACTTC
TRBV6-5	TRBJ2-3	-	-	13	CASSYSTTDTQYF	TGTGCCAGCAGTTATTCGACCACAGATACGCAGTATTTT
TRBV4-3	TRBJ2-5	TRBD1	few	16	CASSQRQGAGGETQYF	TGCGCCAGCAGCCAACGACAGGGGGCGGGCGGAGAGACCCAGTACTTC
TRBV20-1	TRBJ2-3	TRBD2	-	16	CSAPGPGLAGKDTQYF	TGCAGTGCACCAGGTCCGGGACTAGCGGGGAAAGATACGCAGTATTTT
TRBV12-3/TRBV12-4	TRBJ2-1	TRBD2	-	16	CASRPLAGGPDNEQFF	TGTGCCAGCAGACCCCTTGCGGGGGGGCCAGACAATGAGCAGTTCTTC
TRBV28	TRBJ1-2	TRBD1	few	14	CASSPDRYLSGYTF	TGTGCCAGCAGTCCGGACAGGTATTTATCCGGCTACACCTTC
TRBV5-1	TRBJ2-6	TRBD1	-	17	CASSPQGAMSGANVLTF	TGCGCCAGCAGCCCTCAGGGGGCAATGTCTGGGGCCAACGTCCTGACTTTC
TRBV20-1	TRBJ1-5	TRBD1	-	16	CSARESWDSYNQPQHF	TGCAGTGCTAGAGAATCTTGGGACAGCTACAATCAGCCCCAGCATTTT
TRBV7-8	TRBJ2-7	TRBD1	few	14	CASSLRTGSSEQYF	TGTGCCAGCAGCTTAAGGACAGGGTCGAGCGAGCAGTACTTC
TRBV15	TRBJ2-1	TRBD1	-	16	CATSNRKGQAGNEQFF	TGTGCCACCAGCAACCGAAAGGGACAGGCTGGCAATGAGCAGTTCTTC